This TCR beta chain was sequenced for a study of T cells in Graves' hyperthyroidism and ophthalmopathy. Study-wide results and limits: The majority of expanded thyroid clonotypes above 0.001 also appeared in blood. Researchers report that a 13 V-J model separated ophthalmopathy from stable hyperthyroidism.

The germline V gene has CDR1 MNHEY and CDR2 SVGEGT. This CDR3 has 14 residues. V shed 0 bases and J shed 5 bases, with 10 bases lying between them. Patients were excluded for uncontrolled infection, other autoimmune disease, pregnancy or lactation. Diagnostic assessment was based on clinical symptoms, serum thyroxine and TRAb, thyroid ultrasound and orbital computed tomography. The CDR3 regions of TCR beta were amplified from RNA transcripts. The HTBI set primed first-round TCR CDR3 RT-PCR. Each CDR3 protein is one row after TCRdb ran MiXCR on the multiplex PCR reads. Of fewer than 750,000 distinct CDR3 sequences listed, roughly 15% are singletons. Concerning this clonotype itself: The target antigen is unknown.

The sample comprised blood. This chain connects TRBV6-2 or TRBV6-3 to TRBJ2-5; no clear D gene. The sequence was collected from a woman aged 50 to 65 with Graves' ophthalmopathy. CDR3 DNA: TGTGCCAGCAGTTACTCGAAAGTGGAGGAGACCCAGTACTTC. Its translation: CASSYSKVEETQYF.